This T cell receptor (beta chain) appears in the sequencing data of a study of identical twins. General study findings and limits: Within monozygotic twins, out-of-frame TCR alpha sharing was underestimated by the models. High-abundance cord blood beta clonotypes had fewer insertions; memory repertoires showed none.

Via MiXCR, TCRdb re-called the 5' RACE reads, giving one row per CDR3 protein. The repertoire holds hundreds of thousands of distinct CDR3 sequences, more than 6.5% seen once, with around 2.1% in the top ten. This clonotype was seen only a few times. What it recognizes is unknown. There are 19 residues in the CDR3. Trimming removed 6 bases at V and 0 bases at J, with 21 bases between. Germline V CDR1 and CDR2: MDHEN, SYDVKM. These data are also associated with another study on yellow fever vaccine responses in identical twins.

The sequencing sample was made of memory (CD45RO+) T cells sorted from blood. The TCR sequence derives from a woman aged 18-29 years in good health. The chain couples TRBV28 to TRBJ2-6; tentatively, D is TRBD1 or TRBD2 (6 bases each). The CDR3 reads CASSPRGADRSSGANVLTF. For the CDR3, the DNA is TGTGCCAGCAGCCCAAGGGGGGCGGACCGTAGCTCTGGGGCCAACGTCCTGACTTTC.